Sequencing of this TCR beta chain was carried out in a study of cytomegalovirus exposure and HLA in healthy donors. Study-wide results and caveats: The authors later found TCR association rates varying by HLA locus, with DRB1 most and HLA-C fewest. The majority of TCR sequences were rare, yet some public TCRs appeared in many donors. The CMV antigen specificity of a few CMV-associated chains was confirmed through in vitro analysis. Association of roughly 18,000 TCR beta sequences with HLA alleles was found at 0.05 false discovery rate in a later analysis.

The PCR ran on 60 Vbeta and 13 Jbeta primers. Profiled with immunoSEQ multiplex PCR; TCRdb holds only in-frame clones, not every one. Found here are 160,000 or so clones, 65% to 80% of them singletons; the top ten hold approximately 4.6%. This CDR3 spans 17 amino acids. Germline CDR1 and CDR2: LGHNA and YNFKEQ. Trimming left V 1 base short and J 3 bases short, with 15 bases between. For this clone: Its antigen is currently unknown.

Material for sequencing was PBMCs. The genes are TRBV4-2 and TRBJ2-2; D possibly corresponds to TRBD2 (7 bases). This TCR was recovered from a man younger than 35 in good health and CMV-seropositive. In DNA form, the CDR3 reads TGTGCCAGCAGCCAAGTGGGAGGGGGGGAGGACACCGGGGAGCTGTTTTTT. Encoded protein: CASSQVGGGEDTGELFF.